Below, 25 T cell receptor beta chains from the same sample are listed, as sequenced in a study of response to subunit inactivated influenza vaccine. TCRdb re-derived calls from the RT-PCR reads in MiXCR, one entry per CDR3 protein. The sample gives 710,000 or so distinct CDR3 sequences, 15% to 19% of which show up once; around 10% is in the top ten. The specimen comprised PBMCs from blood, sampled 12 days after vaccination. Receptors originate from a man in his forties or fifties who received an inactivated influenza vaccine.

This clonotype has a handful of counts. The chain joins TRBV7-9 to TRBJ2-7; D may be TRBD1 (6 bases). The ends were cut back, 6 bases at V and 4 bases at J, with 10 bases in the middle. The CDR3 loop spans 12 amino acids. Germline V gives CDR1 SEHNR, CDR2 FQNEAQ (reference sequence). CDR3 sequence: CASSYREYEQYF. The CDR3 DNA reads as TGTGCCAGCAGTTACAGGGAGTACGAGCAGTACTTC.

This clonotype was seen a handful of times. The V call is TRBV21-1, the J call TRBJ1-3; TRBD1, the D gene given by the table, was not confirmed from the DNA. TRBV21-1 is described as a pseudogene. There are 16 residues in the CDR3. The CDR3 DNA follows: TGTGCCAGCGAACGGACAGGGAAAAGCTCTGGAAACACCATATATTTT. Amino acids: CASERTGKSSGNTIYF.

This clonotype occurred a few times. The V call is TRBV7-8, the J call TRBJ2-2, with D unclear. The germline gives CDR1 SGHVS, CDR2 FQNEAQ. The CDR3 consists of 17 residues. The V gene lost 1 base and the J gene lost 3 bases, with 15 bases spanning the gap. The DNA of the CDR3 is TGTGCCAGCAGCTTAGGGGGTTACAGTCGGGACACCGGGGAGCTGTTTTTT. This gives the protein CASSLGGYSRDTGELFF.

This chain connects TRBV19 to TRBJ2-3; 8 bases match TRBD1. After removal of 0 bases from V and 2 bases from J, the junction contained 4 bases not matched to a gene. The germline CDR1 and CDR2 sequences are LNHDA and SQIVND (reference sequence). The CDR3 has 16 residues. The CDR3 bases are TGTGCCAGTAGTATAGACGGCAGGGGGCTCACAGATACGCAGTATTTT. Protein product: CASSIDGRGLTDTQYF.

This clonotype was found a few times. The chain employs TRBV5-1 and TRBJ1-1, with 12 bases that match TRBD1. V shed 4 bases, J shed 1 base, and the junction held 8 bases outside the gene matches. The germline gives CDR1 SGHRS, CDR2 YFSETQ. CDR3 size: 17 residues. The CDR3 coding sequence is TGCGCCAGCAGCGAAGGGACAGGGGGCGCAACGAACACTGAAGCTTTCTTT. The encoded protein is CASSEGTGGATNTEAFF.

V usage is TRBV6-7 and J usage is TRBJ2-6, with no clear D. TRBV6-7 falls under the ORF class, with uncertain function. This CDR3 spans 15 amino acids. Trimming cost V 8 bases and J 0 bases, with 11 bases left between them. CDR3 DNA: TGTGCCAGCCCTGGACCGGACTCTGGGGCCAACGTCCTGACTTTC. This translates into CASPGPDSGANVLTF.

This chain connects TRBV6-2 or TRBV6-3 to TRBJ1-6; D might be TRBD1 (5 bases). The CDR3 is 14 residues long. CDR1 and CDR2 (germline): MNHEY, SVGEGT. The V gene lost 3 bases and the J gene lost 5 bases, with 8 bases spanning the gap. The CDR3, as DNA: TGTGCCAGCAGTTATGGACACGATAATTCACCCCTCCACTTT. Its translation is CASSYGHDNSPLHF.

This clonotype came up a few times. CDR3 DNA: TGTGCCAGCAACCGCGGACTAGCGGGAGTGGGCTCTGGGGCCAACGTCCTGACTTTC. It is translated as CASNRGLAGVGSGANVLTF. V gene TRBV11-2 combines with J gene TRBJ2-6; 13 bases line up with TRBD2. From germline, CDR1 is SGHAT and CDR2 FQNNGV. The CDR3 has 19 residues. J gave up 0 bases and V 7 bases, and 9 bases lay outside the gene matches. Full variable domain (remainder filled in from reference TRBV11-2 and TRBJ2-6): EAGVAQSPRYKIIEKRQSVAFWCNPISGHATLYWYQQILGQGPKLLIQFQNNGVVDDSQLPKDRFSAERLKGVDSTLKIQPAKLEDSAVYLCASNRGLAGVGSGANVLTFGAGSRLTVL.

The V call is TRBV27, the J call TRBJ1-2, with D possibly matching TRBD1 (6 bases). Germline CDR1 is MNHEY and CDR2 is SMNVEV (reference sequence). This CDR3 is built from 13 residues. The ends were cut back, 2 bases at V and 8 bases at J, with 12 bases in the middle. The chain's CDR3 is CASSLVGAYGYTF. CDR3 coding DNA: TGTGCCAGCAGTTTAGTGGGGGCGTACGGCTACACCTTC.

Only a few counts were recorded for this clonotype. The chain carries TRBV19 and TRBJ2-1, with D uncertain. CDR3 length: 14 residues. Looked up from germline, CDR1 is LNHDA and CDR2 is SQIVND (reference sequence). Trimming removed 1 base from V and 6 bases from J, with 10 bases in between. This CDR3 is CASSIGLSRNEQFF. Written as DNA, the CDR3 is TGTGCCAGTAGTATAGGTTTATCCCGCAATGAGCAGTTCTTC.

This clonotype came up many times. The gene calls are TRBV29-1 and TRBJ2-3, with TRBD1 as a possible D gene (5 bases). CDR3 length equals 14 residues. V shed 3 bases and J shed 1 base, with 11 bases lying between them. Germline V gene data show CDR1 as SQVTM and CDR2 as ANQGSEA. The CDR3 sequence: CSVDSQGGTDTQYF. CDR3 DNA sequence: TGCAGCGTTGATAGTCAGGGCGGCACAGATACGCAGTATTTT.

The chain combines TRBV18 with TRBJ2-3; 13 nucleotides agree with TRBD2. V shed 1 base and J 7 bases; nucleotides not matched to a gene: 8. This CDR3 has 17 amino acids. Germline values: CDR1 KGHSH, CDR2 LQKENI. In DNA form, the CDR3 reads TGTGCCAGCTCACCACTACCTACTAGCGGGGGGGTGAATACGCAGTATTTT. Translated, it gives CASSPLPTSGGVNTQYF.

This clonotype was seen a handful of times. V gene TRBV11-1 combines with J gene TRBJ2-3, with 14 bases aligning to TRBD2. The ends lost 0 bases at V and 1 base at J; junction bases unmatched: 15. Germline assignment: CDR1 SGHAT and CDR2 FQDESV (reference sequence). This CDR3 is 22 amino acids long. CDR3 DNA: TGTGCCAGCAGCTTAGCGCCCGGGACTAGCGGGAGAGTAAGTGGGGGCACAGATACGCAGTATTTT. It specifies CASSLAPGTSGRVSGGTDTQYF.

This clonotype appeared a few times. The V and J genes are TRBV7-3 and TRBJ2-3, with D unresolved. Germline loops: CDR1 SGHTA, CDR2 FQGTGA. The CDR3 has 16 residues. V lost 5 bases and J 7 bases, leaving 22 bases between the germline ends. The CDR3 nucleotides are TGTGCCAGCAGCACACTCAGCCCAGCGAGTACAAATACGCAGTATTTT. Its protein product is CASSTLSPASTNTQYF.

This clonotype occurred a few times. CDR3 in amino acids: CSVRSGGRSYEQYF. CDR3 coding DNA: TGCAGCGTTCGATCAGGTGGCCGATCCTACGAGCAGTACTTC. The V call is TRBV29-1, the J call TRBJ2-7; no definite D call. Germline CDR1 and CDR2: SQVTM and ANQGSEA. CDR3 length: 14 residues. Trimming stripped 5 bases from V and 1 base from J, with 15 bases between.

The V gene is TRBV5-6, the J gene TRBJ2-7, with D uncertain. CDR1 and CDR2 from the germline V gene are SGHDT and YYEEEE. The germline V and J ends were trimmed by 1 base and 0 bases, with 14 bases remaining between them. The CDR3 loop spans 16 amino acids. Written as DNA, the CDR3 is TGTGCCAGCAGCTTGCGGTTCGGCACCATCTCCTACGAGCAGTACTTC. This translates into CASSLRFGTISYEQYF.

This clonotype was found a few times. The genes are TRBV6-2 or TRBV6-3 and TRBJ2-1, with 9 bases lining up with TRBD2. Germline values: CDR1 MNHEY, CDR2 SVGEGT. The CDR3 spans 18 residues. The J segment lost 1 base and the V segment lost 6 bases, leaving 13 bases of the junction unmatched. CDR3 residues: CASSQSRGGRVSYNEQFF. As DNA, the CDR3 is TGTGCCAGCAGCCAAAGCCGGGGCGGGAGGGTGTCCTACAATGAGCAGTTCTTC.

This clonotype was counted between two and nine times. CDR3 amino acids: CASSYTMGGGNTGELFF. CDR3 nucleotides: TGTGCCAGCAGCTATACCATGGGAGGGGGAAACACCGGGGAGCTGTTTTTT. The V gene is TRBV9, the J gene TRBJ2-2; TRBD2 might be the D (7 bases). Germline CDR1 SGDLS, CDR2 YYNGEE. This CDR3 comprises 17 residues. The V gene lost 4 bases and the J gene lost 2 bases, with 18 bases spanning the gap.

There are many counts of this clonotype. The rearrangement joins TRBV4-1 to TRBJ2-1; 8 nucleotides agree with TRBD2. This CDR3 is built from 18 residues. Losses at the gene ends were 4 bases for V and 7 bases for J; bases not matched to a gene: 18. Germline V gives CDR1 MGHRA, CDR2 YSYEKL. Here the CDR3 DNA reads TGCGCCAGCAGCCTATTGATGGTTTGGCTAGCGGGCGAAAATGAGCAGTTCTTC. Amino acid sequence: CASSLLMVWLAGENEQFF.

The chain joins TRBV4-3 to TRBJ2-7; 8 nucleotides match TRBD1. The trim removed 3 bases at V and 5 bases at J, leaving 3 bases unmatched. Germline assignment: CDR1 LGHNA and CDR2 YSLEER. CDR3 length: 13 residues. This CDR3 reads CASSHSDRDEQYF. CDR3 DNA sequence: TGCGCCAGCAGCCATTCGGACAGGGACGAGCAGTACTTC.

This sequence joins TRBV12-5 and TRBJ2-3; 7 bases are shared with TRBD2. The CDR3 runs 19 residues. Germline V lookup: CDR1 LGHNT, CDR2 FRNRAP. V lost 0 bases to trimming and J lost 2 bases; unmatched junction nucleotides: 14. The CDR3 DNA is TGTGCTAGTGGTTTGGTCCTCTTCCAGTCGGGGGGTTTCACAGATACGCAGTATTTT. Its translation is CASGLVLFQSGGFTDTQYF.

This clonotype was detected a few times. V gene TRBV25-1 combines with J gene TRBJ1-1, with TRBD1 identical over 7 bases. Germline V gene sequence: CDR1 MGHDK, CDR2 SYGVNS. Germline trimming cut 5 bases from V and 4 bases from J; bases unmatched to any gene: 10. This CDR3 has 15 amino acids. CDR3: CASSPDRAWSTEAFF. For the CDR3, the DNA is TGTGCCAGCAGTCCCGACAGGGCTTGGAGCACTGAAGCTTTCTTT.

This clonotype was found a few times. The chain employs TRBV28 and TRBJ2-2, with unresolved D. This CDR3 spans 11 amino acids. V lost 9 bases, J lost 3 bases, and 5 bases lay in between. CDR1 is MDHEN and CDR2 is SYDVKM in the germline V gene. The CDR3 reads CASTYTGELFF. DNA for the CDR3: TGTGCCAGTACCTACACCGGGGAGCTGTTTTTT. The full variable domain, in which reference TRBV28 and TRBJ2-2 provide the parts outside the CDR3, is DVKVTQSSRYLVKRTGEKVFLECVQDMDHENMFWYRQDPGLGLRLIYFSYDVKMKEKGDIPEGYSVSREKKERFSLILESASTNQTSMYLCASTYTGELFFGEGSRLTVL.

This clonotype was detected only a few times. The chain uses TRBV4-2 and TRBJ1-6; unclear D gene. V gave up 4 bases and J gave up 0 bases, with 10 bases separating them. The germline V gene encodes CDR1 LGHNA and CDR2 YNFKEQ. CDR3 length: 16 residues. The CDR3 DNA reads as TGTGCCAGCAGCCTAGACCCGAGCTCCTATAATTCACCCCTCCACTTT. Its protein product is CASSLDPSSYNSPLHF.

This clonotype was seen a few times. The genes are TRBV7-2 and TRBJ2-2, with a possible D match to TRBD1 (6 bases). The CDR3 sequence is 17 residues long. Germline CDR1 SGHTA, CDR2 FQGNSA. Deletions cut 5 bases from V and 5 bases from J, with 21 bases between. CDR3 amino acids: CASSPYLYRVTTGELFF. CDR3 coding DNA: TGTGCCAGCAGCCCTTACCTTTACAGGGTGACAACCGGGGAGCTGTTTTTT. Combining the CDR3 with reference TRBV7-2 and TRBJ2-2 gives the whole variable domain GAGVSQSPSNKVTEKGKDVELRCDPISGHTALYWYRQSLGQGLEFLIYFQGNSAPDKSGLPSDRFSAERTGGSVSTLTIQRTQQEDSAVYLCASSPYLYRVTTGELFFGEGSRLTVL.